The clone carrying this T cell receptor beta chain was seen a few times. The antigen is undetermined. TCRdb redid the calling of the RT-PCR reads with MiXCR, one entry per CDR3 protein. Here the sample spans hundreds of thousands of distinct CDR3 sequences, less than 30% being singletons. This sample was taken from a study of response to subunit inactivated influenza vaccine. Study results and caveats: Authors suggested that a seasonal influenza vaccination recruits few new T cells each time.

The CDR3 is 13 amino acids. Germline V gene data show CDR1 as KGHDR and CDR2 as SFDVKD. The V and J ends lost 3 bases and 7 bases respectively, with 11 bases between them. This specimen consisted of CD4+ T cells sorted from PBMCs, obtained 4 to 6 days after vaccination. This rearrangement joins TRBV24-1 to TRBJ1-2; D is ambiguous. This clonotype was obtained from a middle-aged man who received an inactivated influenza vaccine. The CDR3 reads CATSDPRIAGYTF. In nucleotides, the CDR3 is TGTGCCACCAGTGATCCCCGCATCGCTGGCTACACCTTC.